This TCR beta chain was found in a study of healthy donors' naive CD4 and CD8 T cells. CDR3 length: 13 residues. The V gene end was trimmed by 6 bases and the J gene end by 6 bases; junction bases not matched to a gene: 9. Germline loops: CDR1 SQVTM, CDR2 ANQGSEA. Starting from 500 ng of total RNA, TCR libraries were made with linear amplification. TCRdb re-analysed the reads in MiXCR, keeping a single row per CDR3 protein. This table holds 150,000 to 200,000 distinct CDR3 sequences, about 76% found once. This clonotype has more than one count but fewer than ten. The V call is TRBV29-1, the J call TRBJ2-3; 7 bases are a match to TRBD2. Sequenced: naive CD4+ and CD8+ T cells sorted from blood, pooled from several donors. The receptor comes from a pool of human donors in good health; the sample pools cells from several healthy donors. CDR3: CSVTSDPGDTQYF. The CDR3 region has the DNA TGCAGCGTCACTAGCGACCCAGGGGATACGCAGTATTTT.